Listed below are T cell receptor beta chains from one sample, sequenced in a study of T cell changes during pregnancy in multiple sclerosis. Clones were read by immunoSEQ multiplex PCR, and TCRdb kept only the in-frame ones, dropping some. The sample shows about 110,000 clones, about 90% of them seen only once. This sample comprised peripheral blood, obtained before pregnancy. The receptors originated from a female donor with multiple sclerosis, enrolled in a pregnancy study. Each CDR3 is given with its conserved first and last residue. Fields, in order: V gene, J gene, D gene, clone size, CDR3 DNA, CDR3 protein. A D gene is named only where the DNA matches it firmly. A row's size may be missing; if present it is once, few, many or a size class.

>TRBV7-9|TRBJ1-1|.|.
TGTGCCAGCAGCTCAGGGCCTGTCACTGAAGCTTTCTTT
CASSSGPVTEAFF
>TRBV15|TRBJ2-3|.|.
TGTGCCACCAGCAGAATGGAGGGTCGAGGCACAGATACGCAGTATTTT
CATSRMEGRGTDTQYF
>TRBV28|TRBJ1-6|.|.
TGTGCCAGCAGCCTAATCCCTTCTAATTCACCCCTCCACTTT
CASSLIPSNSPLHF
>TRBV7-8|TRBJ1-2|.|.
TGTGCCAGCAGCCCGACGGGGGACTATGGCTACACCTTC
CASSPTGDYGYTF
>TRBV6-5|TRBJ2-2|.|.
TGTGCCAGCAGTTACGGGGGCGAGAACACCGGGGAGCTGTTTTTT
CASSYGGENTGELFF
>TRBV7-9|TRBJ2-5|TRBD1|.
TGTGCCAGCAGCTCACCCCGGGACAGGGTTTGGGTTAGCCAAGAGACCCAGTACTTC
CASSSPRDRVWVSQETQYF
>TRBV19|TRBJ2-5|TRBD1|once
TGTGCCAGTAGTTCTAGCCGGGACAGACAAGAGACCCAGTACTTC
CASSSSRDRQETQYF
>TRBV7-8|TRBJ1-3|TRBD1|.
TGTGCCAGCTCGGGACAGGGGTTACTCTCTGGAAACACCATATATTTT
CASSGQGLLSGNTIYF
>TRBV29-1|TRBJ2-5|.|.
TGCAGCGTTGGGGTGGCCCCAGGAGAGACCCAGTACTTC
CSVGVAPGETQYF
>TRBV6-1|TRBJ1-1|.|.
TGTGCCAGCAGTGGAGAGGGGGAATATGCTGAAGCTTTCTTT
CASSGEGEYAEAFF
>TRBV6-5|TRBJ1-1|.|once
TGTGCCAGCACAGCTGGTTTGACACTGAACACTGAAGCTTTCTTT
CASTAGLTLNTEAFF
>TRBV7-3|TRBJ2-7|.|once
TGTGCCAGCAGCTTAGAAGGCAGGCCTTTACCCTACGAGCAGTACTTC
CASSLEGRPLPYEQYF
>TRBV10-3|TRBJ2-1|.|once
TGTGCCATCAGTACTTCAACAGGGCCTCAGGAGCAGTTCTTC
CAISTSTGPQEQFF
>TRBV7-9|TRBJ2-1|TRBD2|.
TGTGCCAGCAGCCCCAAGGGACTAGCGGGAGCGAACAATGAGCAGTTCTTC
CASSPKGLAGANNEQFF
>TRBV4-2|TRBJ1-3|.|.
TGTGCCAGCAGCCGCCCAGAAAGCTCTGGAAACACCATATATTTT
CASSRPESSGNTIYF